One and the same sample provided the 2 T cell receptor beta chains below, sequenced in a study of T cell repertoires in cytomegalovirus infection. TCRdb redid the calling of the reads with MiXCR, one entry per CDR3 protein. The sample yields under 850,000 distinct CDR3 sequences, about 40% seen once. The sequenced sample consisted of PBMCs. These receptors came from a human donor in good health (CMV status not recorded). Some clones in this sample may be carry-over from other donors' samples.

A remark on this clonotype: Given the absence of the conserved phenylalanine or tryptophan at the CDR3 end, a read error is likely. This chain connects TRBV24-1 to TRBJ2-1, with D unclear. V shed 0 bases and J shed 2 bases, with 7 bases lying between them. CDR1 is KGHDR and CDR2 is SFDVKD in the germline V gene. The CDR3 spans 15 residues. This chain's CDR3 is CATSDLTDAYNEQFL. Here the CDR3 DNA reads TGTGCCACCAGTGATTTGACAGACGCCTACAATGAGCAGTTCTTA.

The chain uses TRBV25-1 and TRBJ2-7; no firm D call. The CDR3 covers 12 residues. Trimming shortened V by 3 bases and J by 4 bases, and 7 bases separated the two germline ends. Germline V CDR1 and CDR2: MGHDK, SYGVNS. The CDR3 DNA is TGTGCCAGCAGTGATAGGCTATACGAGCAGTACTTC. Translating gives CASSDRLYEQYF.